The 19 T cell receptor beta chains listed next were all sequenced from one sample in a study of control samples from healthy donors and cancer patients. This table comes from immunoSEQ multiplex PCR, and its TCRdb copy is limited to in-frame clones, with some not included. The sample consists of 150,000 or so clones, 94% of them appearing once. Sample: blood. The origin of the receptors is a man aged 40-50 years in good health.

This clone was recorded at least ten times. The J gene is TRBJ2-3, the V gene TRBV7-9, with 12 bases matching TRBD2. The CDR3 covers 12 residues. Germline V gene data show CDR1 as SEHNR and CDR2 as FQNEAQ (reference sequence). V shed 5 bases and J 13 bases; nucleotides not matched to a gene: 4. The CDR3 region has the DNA TGTGCCAGCAGCCCCGGACTAGCGGGGAAGTATTTT. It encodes CASSPGLAGKYF.

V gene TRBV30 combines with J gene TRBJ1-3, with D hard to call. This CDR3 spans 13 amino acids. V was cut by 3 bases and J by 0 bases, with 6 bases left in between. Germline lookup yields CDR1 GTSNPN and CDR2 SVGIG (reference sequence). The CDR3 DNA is TGTGCCTGGAGCATTAGCTCTGGAAACACCATATATTTT. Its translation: CAWSISSGNTIYF.

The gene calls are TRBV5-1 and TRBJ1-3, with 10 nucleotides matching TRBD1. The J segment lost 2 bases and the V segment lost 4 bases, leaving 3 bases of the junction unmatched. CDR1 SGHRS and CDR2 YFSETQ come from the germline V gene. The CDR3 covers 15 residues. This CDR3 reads CASSTGQGAGNTIYF. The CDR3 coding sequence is TGCGCCAGCAGCACAGGACAGGGGGCTGGAAACACCATATATTTT.

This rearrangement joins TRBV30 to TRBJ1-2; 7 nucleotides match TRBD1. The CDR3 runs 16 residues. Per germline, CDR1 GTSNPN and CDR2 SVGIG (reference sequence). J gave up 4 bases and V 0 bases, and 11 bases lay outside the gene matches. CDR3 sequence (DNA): TGTGCCTGGAGTGTACAAGGGGGCCCGACTCCCTATGGCTACACCTTC. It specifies CAWSVQGGPTPYGYTF.

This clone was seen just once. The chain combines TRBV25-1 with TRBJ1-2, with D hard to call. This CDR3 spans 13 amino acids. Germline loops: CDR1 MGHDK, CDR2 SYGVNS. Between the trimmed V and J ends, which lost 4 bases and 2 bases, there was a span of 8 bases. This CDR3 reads CASSVNSNYGYTF. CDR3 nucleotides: TGTGCCAGCAGTGTCAACAGCAACTATGGCTACACCTTC.

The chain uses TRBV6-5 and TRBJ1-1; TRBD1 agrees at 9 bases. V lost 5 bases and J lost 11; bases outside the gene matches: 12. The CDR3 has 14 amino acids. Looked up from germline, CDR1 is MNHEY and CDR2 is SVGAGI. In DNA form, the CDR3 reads TGTGCCAGCAGTCCGTCCCGGGACAGGGAAAGGGCTTTCTTT. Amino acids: CASSPSRDRERAFF.

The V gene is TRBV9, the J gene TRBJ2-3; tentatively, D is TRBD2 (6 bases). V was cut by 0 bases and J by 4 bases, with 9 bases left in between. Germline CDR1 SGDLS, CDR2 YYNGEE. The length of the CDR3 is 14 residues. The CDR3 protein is CASSVGGEADTQYF. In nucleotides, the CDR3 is TGTGCCAGCAGCGTAGGAGGGGAGGCAGATACGCAGTATTTT.

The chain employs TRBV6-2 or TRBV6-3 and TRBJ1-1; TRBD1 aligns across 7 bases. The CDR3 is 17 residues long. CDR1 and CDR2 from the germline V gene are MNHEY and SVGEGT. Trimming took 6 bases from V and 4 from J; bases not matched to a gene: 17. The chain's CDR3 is CASSKATTGRLSTEAFF. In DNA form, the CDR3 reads TGTGCCAGCAGCAAGGCTACGACAGGGAGGTTGAGCACTGAAGCTTTCTTT.

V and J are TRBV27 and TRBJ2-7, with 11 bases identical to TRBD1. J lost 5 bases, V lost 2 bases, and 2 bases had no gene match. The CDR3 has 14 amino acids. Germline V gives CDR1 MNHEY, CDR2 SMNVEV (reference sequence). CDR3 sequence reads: CASSLRTGGDEQYF. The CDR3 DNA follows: TGTGCCAGCAGTTTAAGGACAGGGGGCGACGAGCAGTACTTC.

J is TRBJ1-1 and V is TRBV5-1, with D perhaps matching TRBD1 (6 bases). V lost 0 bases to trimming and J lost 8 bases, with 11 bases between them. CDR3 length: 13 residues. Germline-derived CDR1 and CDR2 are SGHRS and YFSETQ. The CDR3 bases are TGCGCCAGCAGCTTGGACGGGGGGACAGAAGCTTTCTTT. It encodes CASSLDGGTEAFF.

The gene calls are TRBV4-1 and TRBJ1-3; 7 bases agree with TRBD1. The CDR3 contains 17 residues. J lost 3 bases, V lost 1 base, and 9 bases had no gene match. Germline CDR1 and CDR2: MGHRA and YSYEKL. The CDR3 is CASSQGRQGGGGNTIYF. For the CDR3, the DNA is TGCGCCAGCAGCCAAGGCCGACAGGGCGGCGGTGGAAACACCATATATTTT.

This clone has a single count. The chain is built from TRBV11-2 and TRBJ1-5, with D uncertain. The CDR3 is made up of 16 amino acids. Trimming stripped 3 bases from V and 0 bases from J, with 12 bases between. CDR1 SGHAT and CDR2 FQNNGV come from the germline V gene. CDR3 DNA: TGTGCCAGCAGCTTGTCGCAGGACTATAGCAATCAGCCCCAGCATTTT. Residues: CASSLSQDYSNQPQHF.

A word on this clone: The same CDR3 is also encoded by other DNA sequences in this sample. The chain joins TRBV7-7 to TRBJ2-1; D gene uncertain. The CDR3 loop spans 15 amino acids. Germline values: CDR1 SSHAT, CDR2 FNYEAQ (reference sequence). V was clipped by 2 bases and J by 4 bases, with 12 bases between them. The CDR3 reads CASSLKLGLYNEQFF. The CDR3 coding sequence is TGTGCCAGCAGCTTAAAGTTAGGGCTGTACAATGAGCAGTTCTTC.

This CDR3 reads CASSLEHRVGRQSSGNTIYF. CDR3 in DNA: TGTGCCAGCAGCTTAGAACATCGGGTGGGACGGCAGAGCTCTGGAAACACCATATATTTT. V is TRBV11-2 and J is TRBJ1-3, with D perhaps TRBD1 (5 bases). The V end was cut by 0 bases, the J end by 0 bases, with 21 bases between. CDR1 SGHAT and CDR2 FQNNGV come from the germline V gene. This CDR3 has 20 residues.

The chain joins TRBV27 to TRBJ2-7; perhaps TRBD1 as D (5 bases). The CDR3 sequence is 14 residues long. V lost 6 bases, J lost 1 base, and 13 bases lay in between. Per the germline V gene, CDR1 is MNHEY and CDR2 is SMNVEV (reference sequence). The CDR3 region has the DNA TGTGCCAGCAGGCCAGGGTGGTCTTCCTACGAGCAGTACTTC. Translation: CASRPGWSSYEQYF.

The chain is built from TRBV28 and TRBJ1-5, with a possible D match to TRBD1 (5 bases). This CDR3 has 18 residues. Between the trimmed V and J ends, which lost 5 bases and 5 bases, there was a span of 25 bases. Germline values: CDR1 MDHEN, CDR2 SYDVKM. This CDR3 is CASSPGAGQGFGDQPQHF. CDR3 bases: TGTGCCAGCAGTCCCGGGGCCGGGCAGGGCTTCGGCGATCAGCCCCAGCATTTT.

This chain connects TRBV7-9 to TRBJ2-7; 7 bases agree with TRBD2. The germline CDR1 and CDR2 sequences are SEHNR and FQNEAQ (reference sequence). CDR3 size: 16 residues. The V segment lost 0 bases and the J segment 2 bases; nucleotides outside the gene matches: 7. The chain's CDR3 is CASSLASGLRAYEQYF. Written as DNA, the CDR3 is TGTGCCAGCAGCTTAGCTTCGGGACTACGTGCCTACGAGCAGTACTTC. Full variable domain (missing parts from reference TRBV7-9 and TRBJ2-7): DTGVSQNPRHKITKRGQNVTFRCDPISEHNRLYWYRQTLGQGPEFLTYFQNEAQLEKSRLLSDRFSAERPKGSFSTLEIQRTEQGDSAMYLCASSLASGLRAYEQYFGPGTRLTVT.

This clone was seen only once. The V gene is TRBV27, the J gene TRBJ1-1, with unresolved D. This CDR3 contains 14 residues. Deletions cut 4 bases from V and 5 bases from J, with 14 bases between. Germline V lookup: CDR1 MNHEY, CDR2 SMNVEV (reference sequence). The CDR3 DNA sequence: TGTGCCAGCAGTTCCGGACTACACTCGACTGAAGCTTTCTTT. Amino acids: CASSSGLHSTEAFF.

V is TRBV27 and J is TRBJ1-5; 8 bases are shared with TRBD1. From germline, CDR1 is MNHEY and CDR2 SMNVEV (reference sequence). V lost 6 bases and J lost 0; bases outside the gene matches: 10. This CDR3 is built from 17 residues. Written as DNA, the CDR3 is TGTGCCAGCAGGCGTACAGGGGGGGATTATAGCAATCAGCCCCAGCATTTT. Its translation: CASRRTGGDYSNQPQHF.